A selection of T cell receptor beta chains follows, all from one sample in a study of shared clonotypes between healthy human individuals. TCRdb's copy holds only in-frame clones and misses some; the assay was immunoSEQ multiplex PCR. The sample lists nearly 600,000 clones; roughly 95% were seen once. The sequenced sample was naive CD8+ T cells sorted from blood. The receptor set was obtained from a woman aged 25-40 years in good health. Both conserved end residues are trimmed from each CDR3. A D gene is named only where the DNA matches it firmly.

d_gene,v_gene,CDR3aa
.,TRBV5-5,ASSLVGRTAGELF
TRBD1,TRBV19,ASSRTGVNEKLF
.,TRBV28,ASSPVGTPAGQY
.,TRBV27,ASSETGAYGQY
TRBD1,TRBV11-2,ASSLDPDRAYGYT
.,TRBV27,ASSLDGDTGELF
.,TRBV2,ASSENGRGSDTQY
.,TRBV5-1,ASSHPGRGAYEQY
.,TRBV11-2,ASSFNTNNEQF
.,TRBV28,ASSPLAEGYNEQF
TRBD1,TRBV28,ASSPRTGGNQPQH
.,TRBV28,ASSLRSYEQY
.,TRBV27,ASSLDSYNEQF
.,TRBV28,ASTVDPSTDTQY
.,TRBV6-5,ASSYSLSGANVLT
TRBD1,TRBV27,ASSTTGGNQPQH
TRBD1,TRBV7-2,ASSTGPGQKNIQY
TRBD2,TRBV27,ASNPGTSGLNEQF
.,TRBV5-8,ASRWGYNEQF
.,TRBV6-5,ASSYRQGEDEQY
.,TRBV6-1,ASSTGTGELF
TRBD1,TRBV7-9,ASSPEGQGIYEQY
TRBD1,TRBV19,ASSIGRWGQSGYEQY
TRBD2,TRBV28,ASSLSSSGRASWDTQY
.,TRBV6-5,ASSYSIRNTEAF
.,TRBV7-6,ASSLIAGSYEQY
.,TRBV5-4,ASSAGLEKLF
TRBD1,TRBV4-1,ASSQERQGYNEQF
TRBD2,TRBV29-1,SGVVVAGGPTAGELF